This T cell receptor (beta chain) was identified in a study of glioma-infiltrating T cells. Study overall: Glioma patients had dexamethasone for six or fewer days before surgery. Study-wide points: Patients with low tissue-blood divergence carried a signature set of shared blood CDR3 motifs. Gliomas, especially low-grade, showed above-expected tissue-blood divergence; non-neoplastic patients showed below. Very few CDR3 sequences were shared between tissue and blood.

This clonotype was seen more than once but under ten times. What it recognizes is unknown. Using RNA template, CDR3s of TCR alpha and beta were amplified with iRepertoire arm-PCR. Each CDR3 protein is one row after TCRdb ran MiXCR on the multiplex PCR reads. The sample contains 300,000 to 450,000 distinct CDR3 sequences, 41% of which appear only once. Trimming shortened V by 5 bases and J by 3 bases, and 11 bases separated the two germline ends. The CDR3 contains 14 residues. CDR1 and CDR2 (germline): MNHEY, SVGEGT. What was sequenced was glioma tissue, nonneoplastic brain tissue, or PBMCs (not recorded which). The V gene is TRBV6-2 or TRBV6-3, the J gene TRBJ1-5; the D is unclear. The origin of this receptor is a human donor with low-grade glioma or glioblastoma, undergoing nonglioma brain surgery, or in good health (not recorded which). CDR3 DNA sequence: TGTGCCAGCAGTGATTTGGGAACCAATCAGCCCCAGCATTTT. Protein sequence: CASSDLGTNQPQHF.